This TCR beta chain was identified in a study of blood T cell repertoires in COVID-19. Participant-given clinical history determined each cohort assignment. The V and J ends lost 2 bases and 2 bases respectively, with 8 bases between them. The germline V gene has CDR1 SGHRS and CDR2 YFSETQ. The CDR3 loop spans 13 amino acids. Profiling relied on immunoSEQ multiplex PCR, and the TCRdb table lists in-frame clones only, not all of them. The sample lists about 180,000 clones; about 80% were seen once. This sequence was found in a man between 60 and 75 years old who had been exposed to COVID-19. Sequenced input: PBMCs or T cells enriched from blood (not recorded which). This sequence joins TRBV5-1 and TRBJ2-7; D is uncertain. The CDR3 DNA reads TGCGCCAGCAGCTTAAGCGCTCCCTACGAGCAGTACTTC. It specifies CASSLSAPYEQYF. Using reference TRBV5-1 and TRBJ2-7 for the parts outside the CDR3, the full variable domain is KAGVTQTPRYLIKTRGQQVTLSCSPISGHRSVSWYQQTPGQGLQFLFEYFSETQRNKGNFPGRFSGRQFSNSRSEMNVSTLELGDSALYLCASSLSAPYEQYFGPGTRLTVT.